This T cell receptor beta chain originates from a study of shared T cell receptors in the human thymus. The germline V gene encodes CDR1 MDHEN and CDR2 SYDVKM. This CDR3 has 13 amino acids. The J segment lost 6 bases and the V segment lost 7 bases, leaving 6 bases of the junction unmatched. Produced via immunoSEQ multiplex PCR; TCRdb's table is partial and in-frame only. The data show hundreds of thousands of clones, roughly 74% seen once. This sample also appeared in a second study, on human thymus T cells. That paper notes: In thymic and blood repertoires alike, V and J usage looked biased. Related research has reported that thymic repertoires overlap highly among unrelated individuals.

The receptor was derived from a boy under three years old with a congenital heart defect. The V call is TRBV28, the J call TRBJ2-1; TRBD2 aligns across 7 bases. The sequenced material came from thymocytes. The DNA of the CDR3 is TGTGCCAGCAATCAGCGGGAAATCAATGAGCAGTTCTTC. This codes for CASNQREINEQFF.